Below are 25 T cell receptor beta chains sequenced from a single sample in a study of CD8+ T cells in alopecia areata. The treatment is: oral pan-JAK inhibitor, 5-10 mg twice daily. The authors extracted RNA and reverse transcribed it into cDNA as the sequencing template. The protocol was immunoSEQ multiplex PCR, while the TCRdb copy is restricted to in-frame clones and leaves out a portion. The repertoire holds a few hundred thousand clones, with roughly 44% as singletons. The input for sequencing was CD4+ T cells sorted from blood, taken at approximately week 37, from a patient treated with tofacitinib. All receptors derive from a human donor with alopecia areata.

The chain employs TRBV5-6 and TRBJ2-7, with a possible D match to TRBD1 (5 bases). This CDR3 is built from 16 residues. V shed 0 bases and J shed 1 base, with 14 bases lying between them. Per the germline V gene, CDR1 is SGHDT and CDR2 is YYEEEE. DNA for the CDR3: TGTGCCAGCAGCTTGGGCCCCCCGACAGCATCCTACGAGCAGTACTTC. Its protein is CASSLGPPTASYEQYF.

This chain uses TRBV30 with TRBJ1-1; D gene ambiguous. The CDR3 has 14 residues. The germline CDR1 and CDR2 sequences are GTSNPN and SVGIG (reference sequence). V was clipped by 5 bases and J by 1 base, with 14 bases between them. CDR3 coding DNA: TGTGCCTGGGCGGGTGGACGGAAGAACACTGAAGCTTTCTTT. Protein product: CAWAGGRKNTEAFF.

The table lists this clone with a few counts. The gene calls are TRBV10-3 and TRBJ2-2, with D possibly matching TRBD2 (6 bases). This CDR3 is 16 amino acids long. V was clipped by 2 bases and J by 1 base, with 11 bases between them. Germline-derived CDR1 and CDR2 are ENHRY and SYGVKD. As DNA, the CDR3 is TGTGCCATCAGTGAGGTCCGAGCGGGGAACACCGGGGAGCTGTTTTTT. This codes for CAISEVRAGNTGELFF.

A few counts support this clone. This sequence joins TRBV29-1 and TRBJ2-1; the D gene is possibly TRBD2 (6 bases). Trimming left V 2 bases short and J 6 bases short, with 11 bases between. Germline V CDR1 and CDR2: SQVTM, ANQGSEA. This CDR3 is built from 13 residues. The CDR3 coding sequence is TGCAGCGTTGAACGGGACTCGACCAATGAGCAGTTCTTC. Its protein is CSVERDSTNEQFF.

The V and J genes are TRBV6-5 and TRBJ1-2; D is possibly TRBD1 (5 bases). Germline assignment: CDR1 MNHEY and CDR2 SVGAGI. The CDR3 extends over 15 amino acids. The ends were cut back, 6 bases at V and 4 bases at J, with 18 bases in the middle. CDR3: CASSSSPRVGYGYTF. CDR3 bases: TGTGCCAGCAGCAGCTCTCCCAGGGTAGGCTATGGCTACACCTTC.

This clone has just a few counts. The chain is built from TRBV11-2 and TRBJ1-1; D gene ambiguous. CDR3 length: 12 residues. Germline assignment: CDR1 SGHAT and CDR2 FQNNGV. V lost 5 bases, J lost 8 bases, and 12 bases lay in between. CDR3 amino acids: CASSLKGREAFF. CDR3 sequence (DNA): TGTGCCAGCAGCCTTAAGGGCAGGGAAGCTTTCTTT. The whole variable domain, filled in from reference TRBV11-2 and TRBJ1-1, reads EAGVAQSPRYKIIEKRQSVAFWCNPISGHATLYWYQQILGQGPKLLIQFQNNGVVDDSQLPKDRFSAERLKGVDSTLKIQPAKLEDSAVYLCASSLKGREAFFGQGTRLTVV.

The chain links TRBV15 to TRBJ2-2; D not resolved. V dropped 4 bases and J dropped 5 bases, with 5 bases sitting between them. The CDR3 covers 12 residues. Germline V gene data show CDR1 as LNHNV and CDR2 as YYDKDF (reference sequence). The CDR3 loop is CATSTRTGELFF. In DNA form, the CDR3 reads TGTGCCACCAGCACCCGGACCGGGGAGCTGTTTTTT.

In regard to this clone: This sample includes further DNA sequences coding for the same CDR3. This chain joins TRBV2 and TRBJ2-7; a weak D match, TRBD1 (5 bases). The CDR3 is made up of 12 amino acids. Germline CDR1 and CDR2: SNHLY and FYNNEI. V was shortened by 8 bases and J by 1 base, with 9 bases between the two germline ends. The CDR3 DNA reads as TGTGCCAGCTCGAGACAGTCCTACGAGCAGTACTTC. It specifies CASSRQSYEQYF. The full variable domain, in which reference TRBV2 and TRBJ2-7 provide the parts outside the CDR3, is EPEVTQTPSHQVTQMGQEVILRCVPISNHLYFYWYRQILGQKVEFLVSFYNNEISEKSEIFDDQFSVERPDGSNFTLKIRSTKLEDSAMYFCASSRQSYEQYFGPGTRLTVT.

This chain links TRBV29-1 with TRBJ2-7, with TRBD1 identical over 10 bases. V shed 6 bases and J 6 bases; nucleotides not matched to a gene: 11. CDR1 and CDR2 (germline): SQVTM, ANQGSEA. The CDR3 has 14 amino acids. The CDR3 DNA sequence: TGCAGCGTCGGTGGTGGGACAGGGGTGTCCGAGCAGTACTTC. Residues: CSVGGGTGVSEQYF.

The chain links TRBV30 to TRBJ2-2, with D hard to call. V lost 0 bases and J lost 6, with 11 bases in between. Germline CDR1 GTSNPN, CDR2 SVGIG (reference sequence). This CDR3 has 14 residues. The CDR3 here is CAWSVIGGPGELFF. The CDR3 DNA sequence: TGTGCCTGGAGTGTAATAGGTGGACCCGGGGAGCTGTTTTTT.

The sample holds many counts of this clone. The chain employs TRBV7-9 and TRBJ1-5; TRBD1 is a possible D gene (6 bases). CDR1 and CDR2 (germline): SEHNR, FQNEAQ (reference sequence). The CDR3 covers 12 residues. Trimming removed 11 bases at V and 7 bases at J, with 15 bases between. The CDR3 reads CAGTGIKQPQHF. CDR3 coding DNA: TGTGCCGGAACAGGGATTAAGCAGCCCCAGCATTTT.

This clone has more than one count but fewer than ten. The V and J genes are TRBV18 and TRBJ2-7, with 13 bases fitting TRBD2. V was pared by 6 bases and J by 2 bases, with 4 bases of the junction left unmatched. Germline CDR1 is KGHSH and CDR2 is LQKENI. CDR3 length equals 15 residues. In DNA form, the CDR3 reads TGTGCCAGCTCGCGGACTAGCGGGAGCACCTACGAGCAGTACTTC. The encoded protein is CASSRTSGSTYEQYF.

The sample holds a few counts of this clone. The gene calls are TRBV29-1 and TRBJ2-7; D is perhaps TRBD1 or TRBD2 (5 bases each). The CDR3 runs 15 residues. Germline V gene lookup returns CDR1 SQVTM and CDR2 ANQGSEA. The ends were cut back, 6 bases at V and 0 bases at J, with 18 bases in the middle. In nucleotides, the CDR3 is TGCAGCGTGACCCCCGTGGCAGGGACCTCCTACGAGCAGTACTTC. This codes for CSVTPVAGTSYEQYF.

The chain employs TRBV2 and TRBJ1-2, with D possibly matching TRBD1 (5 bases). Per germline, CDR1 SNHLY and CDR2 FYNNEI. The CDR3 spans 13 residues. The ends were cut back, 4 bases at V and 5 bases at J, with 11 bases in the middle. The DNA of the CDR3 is TGTGCCAGCAGTGGGGGACGGCCTTATGGCTACACCTTC. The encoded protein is CASSGGRPYGYTF.

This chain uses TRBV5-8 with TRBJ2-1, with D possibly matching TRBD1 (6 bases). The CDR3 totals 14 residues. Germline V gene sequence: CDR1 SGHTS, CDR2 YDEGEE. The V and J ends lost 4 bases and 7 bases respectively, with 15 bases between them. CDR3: CASSRSLQGNEQFF. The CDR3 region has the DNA TGTGCCAGCAGCCGAAGCTTGCAGGGGAATGAGCAGTTCTTC.

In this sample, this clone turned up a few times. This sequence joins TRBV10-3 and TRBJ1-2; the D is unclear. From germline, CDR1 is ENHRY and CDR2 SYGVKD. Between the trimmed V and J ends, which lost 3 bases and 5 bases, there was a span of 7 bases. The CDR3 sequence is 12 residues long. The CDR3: CAISEVEYGYTF. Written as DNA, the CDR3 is TGTGCCATCAGTGAAGTGGAATATGGCTACACCTTC.

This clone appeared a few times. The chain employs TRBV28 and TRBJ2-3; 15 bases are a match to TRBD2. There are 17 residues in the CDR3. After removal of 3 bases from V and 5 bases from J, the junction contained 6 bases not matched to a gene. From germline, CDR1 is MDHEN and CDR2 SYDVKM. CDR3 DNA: TGTGCCAGCAGTTTTCGGACTAGCGGGAGGGCCAAAGATACGCAGTATTTT. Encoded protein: CASSFRTSGRAKDTQYF.

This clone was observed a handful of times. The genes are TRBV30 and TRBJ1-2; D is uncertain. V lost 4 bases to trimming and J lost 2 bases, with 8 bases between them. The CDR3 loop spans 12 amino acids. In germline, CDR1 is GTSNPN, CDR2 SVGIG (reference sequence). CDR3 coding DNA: TGTGCCTGGACCCTTGGAAACTATGGCTACACCTTC. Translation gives CAWTLGNYGYTF. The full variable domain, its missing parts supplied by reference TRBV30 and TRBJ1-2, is SQTIHQWPATLVQPVGSPLSLECTVEGTSNPNLYWYRQAAGRGLQLLFYSVGIGQISSEVPQNLSASRPQDRQFILSSKKLLLSDSGFYLCAWTLGNYGYTFGSGTRLTVV.

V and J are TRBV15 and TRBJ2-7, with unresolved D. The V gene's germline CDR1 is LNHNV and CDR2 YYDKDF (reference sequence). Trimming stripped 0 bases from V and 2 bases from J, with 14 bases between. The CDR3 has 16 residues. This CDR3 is CATSRDLSRTPYEQYF. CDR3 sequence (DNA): TGTGCCACCAGCAGAGATTTATCACGTACTCCCTACGAGCAGTACTTC.

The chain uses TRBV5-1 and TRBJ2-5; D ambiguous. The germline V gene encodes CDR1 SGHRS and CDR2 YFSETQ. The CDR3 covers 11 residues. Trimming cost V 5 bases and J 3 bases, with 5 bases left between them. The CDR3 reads CASRFEETQYF. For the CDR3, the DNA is TGCGCCAGCAGATTTGAAGAGACCCAGTACTTC.

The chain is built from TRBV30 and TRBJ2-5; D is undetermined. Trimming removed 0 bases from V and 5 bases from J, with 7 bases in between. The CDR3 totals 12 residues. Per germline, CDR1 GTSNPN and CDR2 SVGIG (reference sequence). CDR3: CAWSVVVETQYF. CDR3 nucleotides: TGTGCCTGGAGTGTAGTGGTGGAGACCCAGTACTTC.

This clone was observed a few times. CDR3 sequence: CASRPGQGTYEQYF. The DNA for the CDR3 is TGTGCCAGCAGGCCGGGACAGGGGACCTACGAGCAGTACTTC. V is TRBV6-5 and J is TRBJ2-7, with 10 bases that match TRBD1. Per germline, CDR1 MNHEY and CDR2 SVGAGI. V shed 6 bases and J 2 bases; nucleotides not matched to a gene: 4. The CDR3 is 14 amino acids.

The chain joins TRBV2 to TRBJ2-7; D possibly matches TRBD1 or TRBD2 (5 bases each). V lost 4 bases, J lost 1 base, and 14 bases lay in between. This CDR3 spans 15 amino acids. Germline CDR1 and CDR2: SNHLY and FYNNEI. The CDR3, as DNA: TGTGCCAGCAGTGTGGCAGGGAGTGGATCCTACGAGCAGTACTTC. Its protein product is CASSVAGSGSYEQYF.

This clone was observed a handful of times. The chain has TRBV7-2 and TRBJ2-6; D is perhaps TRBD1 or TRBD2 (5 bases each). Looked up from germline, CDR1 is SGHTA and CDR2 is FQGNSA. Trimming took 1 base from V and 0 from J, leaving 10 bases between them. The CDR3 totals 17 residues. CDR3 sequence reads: CASSLDGASSGANVLTF. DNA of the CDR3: TGTGCCAGCAGCTTAGACGGGGCAAGCTCTGGGGCCAACGTCCTGACTTTC.

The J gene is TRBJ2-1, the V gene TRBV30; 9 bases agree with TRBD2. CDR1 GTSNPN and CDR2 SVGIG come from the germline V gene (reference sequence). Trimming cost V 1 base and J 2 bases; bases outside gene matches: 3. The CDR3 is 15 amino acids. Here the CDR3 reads CAWSGGGRAYNEQFF. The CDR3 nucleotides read TGTGCCTGGAGTGGAGGCGGGAGGGCCTACAATGAGCAGTTCTTC.